This TCR beta chain derives from a study of cytomegalovirus exposure and HLA in healthy donors. Sequencing was performed with immunoSEQ multiplex PCR; in TCRdb, only in-frame clones are kept and a portion is missing. In the table there are more than 150,000 clones, roughly 84% of which are singletons. The CDR3 spans 14 residues. Trimming removed 3 bases from V and 8 bases from J; junction bases left unmatched: 3. Germline V gene data show CDR1 as LGHNA and CDR2 as YNFKEQ. This TCR derives from a man between 18 and 35 years old in good health and CMV-seropositive. Specimen: PBMCs. V and J are TRBV4-2 and TRBJ2-1, with 11 bases identical to TRBD2. CDR3 in amino acids: CASSQLAGGDEQFF. CDR3 bases: TGTGCCAGCAGCCAGCTAGCGGGGGGAGATGAGCAGTTCTTC.